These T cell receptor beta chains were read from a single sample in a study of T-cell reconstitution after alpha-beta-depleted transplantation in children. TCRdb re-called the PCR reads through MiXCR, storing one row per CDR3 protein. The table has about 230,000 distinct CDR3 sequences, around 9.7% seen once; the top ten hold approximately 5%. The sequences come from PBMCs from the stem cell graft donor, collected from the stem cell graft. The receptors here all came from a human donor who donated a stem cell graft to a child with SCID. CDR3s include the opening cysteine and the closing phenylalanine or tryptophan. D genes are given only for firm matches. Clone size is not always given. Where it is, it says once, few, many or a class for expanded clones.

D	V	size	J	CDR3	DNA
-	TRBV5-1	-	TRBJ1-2	CASSFSTEGYTF	TGCGCCAGCAGCTTCAGCACAGAGGGCTACACCTTC
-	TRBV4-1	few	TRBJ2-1	CASSQGAPAGFGANEQFF	TGCGCCAGCAGCCAAGGAGCCCCAGCGGGTTTTGGGGCCAATGAGCAGTTCTTC
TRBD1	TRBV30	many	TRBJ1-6	CAWSTGGGNSPLHF	TGTGCCTGGAGCACAGGGGGCGGCAATTCACCCCTCCACTTT
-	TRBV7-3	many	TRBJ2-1	CASSPGTLNEQFF	TGTGCCAGCAGCCCAGGGACCTTGAATGAGCAGTTCTTC
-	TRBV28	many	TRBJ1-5	CASSFQAGYQPQHF	TGTGCCAGCAGTTTCCAGGCTGGATATCAGCCCCAGCATTTT
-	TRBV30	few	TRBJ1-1	CAGRRGGFGAFF	TGTGCCGGCAGGAGGGGCGGGTTTGGAGCTTTCTTT
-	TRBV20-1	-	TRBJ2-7	CSARDIFRGSLEQYF	TGCAGTGCTAGAGATATCTTCAGGGGCTCTCTCGAGCAGTACTTC
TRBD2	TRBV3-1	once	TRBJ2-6	CACSALAGALLSGANVLTF	TGTGCCTGCAGTGCACTAGCGGGGGCCCTCCTCTCTGGGGCCAACGTCCTGACTTTC
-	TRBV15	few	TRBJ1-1	CATSRRTDLNTEAFF	TGTGCCACCAGCAGACGGACAGACTTGAACACTGAAGCTTTCTTT
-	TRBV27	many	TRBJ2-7	CASSLSVRGAYEQYF	TGTGCCAGCAGTTTATCGGTGAGGGGGGCCTACGAGCAGTACTTC
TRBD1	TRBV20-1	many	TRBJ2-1	CSARDPTTGTHDNEQFF	TGCAGTGCTAGAGATCCCACGACAGGGACCCATGACAATGAGCAGTTCTTC
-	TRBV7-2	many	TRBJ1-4	CASSLDSHSTNEKLFF	TGTGCCAGCAGCTTAGATAGTCACTCAACTAATGAAAAACTGTTTTTT
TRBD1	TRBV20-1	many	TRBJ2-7	CSARPPLNRGHFYEQYF	TGCAGTGCTAGACCCCCTCTCAACAGGGGGCATTTCTACGAGCAGTACTTC